This T cell receptor (beta chain) was captured in a study of glioma-infiltrating T cells. TCR alpha and beta CDR3 regions were amplified from RNA using iRepertoire nested multiplex PCR. Each CDR3 protein is one row after TCRdb ran MiXCR on the multiplex PCR reads. The sample carries 95,000 to 110,000 distinct CDR3 sequences, about 28% recorded once. Trimming at V came to 3 bases and at J to 13 bases, leaving 8 bases not matched to a gene. Per the germline V gene, CDR1 is KGHDR and CDR2 is SFDVKD. CDR3 length: 14 residues. This clonotype was observed once. Antigen: not known. A much more abundant neighbour one base away suggests this may be a read error. Study results and limitations: Only very few CDR3 sequences appeared in both tissue and blood. Gliomas, especially low-grade, showed above-expected tissue-blood divergence; non-neoplastic patients showed below.

The rearrangement links TRBV24-1 to TRBJ2-5; 12 nucleotides agree with TRBD2. The sequence came from a human donor with low-grade glioma or glioblastoma, undergoing nonglioma brain surgery, or in good health (not recorded which). The sequenced material came from glioma tissue, nonneoplastic brain tissue, or PBMCs (not recorded which). The CDR3 spells CATSDGGLAGTLYF. The CDR3 coding sequence is TGTGCCACCAGTGATGGGGGACTAGCGGGTACCTTGTACTTC.